These 14 T cell receptor beta chains came from one sample sequenced in a study of glioma-infiltrating T cells after dendritic cell vaccination. Data came from immunoSEQ multiplex PCR; TCRdb stores just in-frame clones and leaves some out. The sample carries 93,000 or so clones, 81% recorded once. The source material was blood, sampled before dendritic cell vaccination. The source of these receptors is a human donor with glioblastoma.

CDR3: CSVDRAGEQYF. The CDR3, as DNA: TGCAGCGTGGACAGGGCGGGCGAGCAGTACTTC. The chain is built from TRBV29-1 and TRBJ2-7; TRBD1 matches 8 bases. The germline gives CDR1 SQVTM, CDR2 ANQGSEA. With 6 bases clipped from V and 6 bases from J, the junction kept 4 bases outside the gene matches. This CDR3 has 11 amino acids.

V and J are TRBV6-5 and TRBJ2-2; 7 nucleotides agree with TRBD1. With 6 bases clipped from V and 8 bases from J, the junction kept 9 bases outside the gene matches. Germline V gives CDR1 MNHEY, CDR2 SVGAGI. CDR3 length: 14 residues. CDR3 residues: CASRKQGSEGELFF. The CDR3, as DNA: TGTGCCAGCAGGAAACAGGGGTCGGAAGGGGAGCTGTTTTTT.

With regard to this clone: One end of the junction does not line up with germline, which may come from a read error. V is TRBV4-3 and J is TRBJ1-1; D is ambiguous. Germline loops: CDR1 LGHNA, CDR2 YSLEER. This CDR3 has 13 amino acids. CDR3 DNA sequence: TGCGCCAGCAGCCAAGATTTCGAAACAGCTGATCTCTTT. This sequence encodes CASSQDFETADLF.

This chain joins TRBV30 and TRBJ2-5, with TRBD2 identical over 11 bases. After removal of 2 bases from V and 0 bases from J, the junction contained 17 bases not matched to a gene. Germline V lookup: CDR1 GTSNPN, CDR2 SVGIG (reference sequence). This CDR3 spans 20 amino acids. CDR3 in DNA: TGTGCCTGGAGTACCTCTCCACTAGCGGGGGCCAACGTGTACCAAGAGACCCAGTACTTC. The encoded protein is CAWSTSPLAGANVYQETQYF.

This chain connects TRBV30 to TRBJ2-6, with D hard to call. Germline V gives CDR1 GTSNPN, CDR2 SVGIG (reference sequence). The V end lost 2 bases, the J end lost 2 bases, and 7 bases lay between the germline ends. The CDR3 consists of 14 residues. The CDR3 nucleotides read TGTGCCTGGAGTTCCAGGCCTGGGGCCAACGTCCTGACTTTC. It specifies CAWSSRPGANVLTF.

V is TRBV27 and J is TRBJ2-7; 8 bases fit TRBD1. The V and J ends lost 5 bases and 3 bases, in that order; junction bases with no gene match: 12. Germline CDR1 MNHEY, CDR2 SMNVEV (reference sequence). This CDR3 has 16 amino acids. CDR3 nucleotide sequence: TGTGCCAGCAGTCCTCCCCGCACGGGACAGGACTACGAGCAGTACTTC. As protein: CASSPPRTGQDYEQYF.

This clone has only a few counts. The chain employs TRBV27 and TRBJ1-4; 9 positions match TRBD1. Germline loops: CDR1 MNHEY, CDR2 SMNVEV (reference sequence). V lost 6 bases, J lost 5 bases, and 4 bases stayed unmatched. This CDR3 is built from 14 residues. The CDR3 is CASSKGQGNEKLFF. The CDR3 coding sequence is TGTGCCAGCAGCAAGGGACAGGGAAATGAAAAACTGTTTTTT.

The chain employs TRBV7-2 and TRBJ1-1; possible D gene TRBD1, 5 bases. The germline gives CDR1 SGHTA, CDR2 FQGNSA. V shed 7 bases and J shed 4 bases, with 19 bases lying between them. This CDR3 has 15 residues. CDR3 nucleotide sequence: TGTGCCAGCACCGAGCGAACGGTGGGGGGCACTGAAGCTTTCTTT. Protein product: CASTERTVGGTEAFF.

This clone appeared a few times. CDR3 sequence (DNA): TGTGCCAGCAGCCCCCGGTGGATGGTCAGGGGCTACACCTTC. Translating it yields CASSPRWMVRGYTF. The chain joins TRBV4-2 to TRBJ1-2; D gene unclear. This CDR3 spans 14 amino acids. Germline V CDR1 and CDR2: LGHNA, YNFKEQ. Trimming pared 4 bases from V and 8 bases from J, leaving 17 bases between.

A word on this clone: The junction departs from germline at one end; a sequencing error may be responsible. The chain couples TRBV7-7 to TRBJ2-5; perhaps TRBD2 as D (6 bases). Germline CDR1 SSHAT, CDR2 FNYEAQ (reference sequence). The CDR3 sequence is 14 residues long. The CDR3 nucleotides are TGTGCTAGCAGTCGGTGGGGGGATGGGGAGACCCAGTACTTC. Residues: CASSRWGDGETQYF.

The chain couples TRBV9 to TRBJ1-1; maybe TRBD1 (5 bases). This CDR3 has 15 amino acids. The germline V gene encodes CDR1 SGDLS and CDR2 YYNGEE. V was shortened by 4 bases and J by 3 bases, with 16 bases between the two germline ends. The DNA for the CDR3 is TGTGCCAGCAGCCGGCGGGGGGGGTCGGACACTGAAGCTTTCTTT. It encodes CASSRRGGSDTEAFF.

The V and J genes are TRBV30 and TRBJ1-6; 7 bases map to TRBD1. Losses at the gene ends were 3 bases for V and 4 bases for J; bases not matched to a gene: 6. Germline V gene lookup returns CDR1 GTSNPN and CDR2 SVGIG (reference sequence). The length of the CDR3 is 15 residues. Written as DNA, the CDR3 is TGTGCCTGGAGCCTAAAGACAGGGTATAATTCACCCCTCCACTTT. It yields the protein CAWSLKTGYNSPLHF.

This rearrangement joins TRBV18 to TRBJ1-1; no clear D. The CDR3 extends over 13 amino acids. Trimming cost V 1 base and J 1 base, with 4 bases left between them. Germline V gene sequence: CDR1 KGHSH, CDR2 LQKENI. The CDR3 nucleotides read TGTGCCAGCTCACCACAGCAGAACACTGAAGCTTTCTTT. Its protein is CASSPQQNTEAFF.

V and J are TRBV7-2 and TRBJ1-2, with D hard to call. The germline CDR1 and CDR2 sequences are SGHTA and FQGNSA. The CDR3 loop spans 14 amino acids. Trimming took off 5 bases at V and 4 bases at J, with 14 bases between the two ends. DNA of the CDR3: TGTGCCAGCAGCGGCCCGGGGTTAGGCTATGGCTACACCTTC. Its translation: CASSGPGLGYGYTF.